The clone carrying this TCR beta chain was recorded once. Its specificity is not known. Between the mid-2010s and the late 2010s, patients underwent resection in Japan or China. The data belong to a study of immune evolution from preneoplasia to lung adenocarcinoma. For the study at large: HLA loss of heterozygosity: around 6.5% AIS, around 16% MIA, about 31% ADC, none AAH. Study-wide points: Top clone share appeared to fall from AAH through AIS, MIA, adenocarcinoma.

Germline values: CDR1 SGHKS, CDR2 YYEKEE (reference sequence). Trimming at V came to 0 bases and at J to 6 bases, leaving 4 bases not matched to a gene. CDR3 length equals 14 residues. Assay used: immunoSEQ multiplex PCR; TCRdb lists only in-frame clones, some missing. The sample records a few thousand clones, more than 70% being singletons. This sequence joins TRBV5-5 and TRBJ2-5; 8 bases align to TRBD1. Sequencing input: FFPE minimally invasive lung adenocarcinoma tissue. The sequence was collected from a person aged 55-80 years with lung adenocarcinoma. The DNA of the CDR3 is TGTGCCAGCAGCTTGGGGACAGGGTTGCAGACCCAGTACTTC. Its protein is CASSLGTGLQTQYF.